The clone carrying this T cell receptor (beta chain) has only one observation. Its antigen is undetermined. The entry originates in a study of CD8+ T cells in alopecia areata. As for treatment: oral pan-JAK inhibitor, 5-10 mg twice daily. Study findings and constraints: Scalp repertoires also include resident alphabeta T cells from normal skin.

Sequencing templates came from extracted RNA that was reverse transcribed into cDNA. Sequenced by immunoSEQ multiplex PCR; TCRdb stores in-frame clones only, minus some. Of about 270,000 clones listed, 50% to 75% are singletons. V was pared by 7 bases and J by 0 bases, with 10 bases between. Germline CDR1 reads SGDLS; CDR2 reads YYNGEE. The CDR3 consists of 14 residues. The genes are TRBV9 and TRBJ2-2; tentatively, D is TRBD1 (6 bases). Sequencing was performed on CD4+ T cells sorted from blood, taken around week 53, from a patient treated with tofacitinib. This TCR came from a human donor with alopecia areata. CDR3 in DNA: TGTGCCAGCTCTGAGGGGGCGAACACCGGGGAGCTGTTTTTT. Translation gives CASSEGANTGELFF.